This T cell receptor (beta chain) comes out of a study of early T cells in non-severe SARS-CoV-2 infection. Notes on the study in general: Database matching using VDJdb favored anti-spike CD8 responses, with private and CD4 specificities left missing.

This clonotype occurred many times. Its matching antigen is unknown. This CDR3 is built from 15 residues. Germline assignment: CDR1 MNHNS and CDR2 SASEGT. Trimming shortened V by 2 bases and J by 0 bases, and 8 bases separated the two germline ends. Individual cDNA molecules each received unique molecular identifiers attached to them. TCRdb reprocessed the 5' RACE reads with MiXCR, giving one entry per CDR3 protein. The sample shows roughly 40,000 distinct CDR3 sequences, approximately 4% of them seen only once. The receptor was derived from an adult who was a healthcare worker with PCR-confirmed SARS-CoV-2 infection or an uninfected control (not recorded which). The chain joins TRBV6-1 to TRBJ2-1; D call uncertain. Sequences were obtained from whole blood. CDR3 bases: TGTGCCAGCAGTGAATACACCGTCTCCTACAATGAGCAGTTCTTC. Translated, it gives CASSEYTVSYNEQFF.